This T cell receptor beta chain was retrieved from a study of blood T cell repertoires in COVID-19. CDR1 and CDR2 (germline): LGHNA, YNFKEQ. V trimming: 3 bases; J trimming: 5 bases; junction bases outside the gene matches: 3. The CDR3 runs to 14 residues. Participants were aged about 18 to 89 years from some 24 US areas. Cohorts were determined from participant-reported clinical history. The repertoire was sequenced with immunoSEQ multiplex PCR; TCRdb's copy has only in-frame clones and lacks some. This sample carries 340,000 or so clones, about 86% of them seen once, and the ten largest clones take approximately 4.6%.

The sequenced material came from PBMCs or T cells enriched from blood (not recorded which). The receptor comes from a woman in her 40s with acute COVID-19. The chain has TRBV4-2 and TRBJ1-2, with 10 bases aligning to TRBD1. The DNA of the CDR3 is TGTGCCAGCAGCCACCCGGGACAGGGGTATGGCTACACCTTC. Translation: CASSHPGQGYGYTF.